This T cell receptor (beta chain) is from a study of cytomegalovirus exposure and HLA in healthy donors. V dropped 2 bases and J dropped 4 bases, with 9 bases sitting between them. Germline lookup yields CDR1 MNHEY and CDR2 SMNVEV (reference sequence). There are 14 residues in the CDR3. 13 Jbeta primers and 60 Vbeta primers were used for the PCR. Repertoires were generated with immunoSEQ multiplex PCR, while TCRdb's copy carries only in-frame clones and drops some. The sample holds some 190,000 clones, 82% seen once. The sample consisted of PBMCs. This receptor was taken from a man in his forties in good health and CMV-seronegative. This chain joins TRBV27 and TRBJ2-1, with D unresolved. The CDR3 DNA reads TGTGCCAGCAGTTTACTAGGCCTTTACAATGAGCAGTTCTTC. Protein sequence: CASSLLGLYNEQFF.